This record covers a single TCR beta chain. Its antigen remains unknown. The data were taken from a study of Ad26.COV2.S vaccination and SARS-CoV-2 variants. At the level of the study: Dosing was one shot or two shots 56 days apart. Findings and limits, study-wide: Post-vaccination spike-specific CD8+ and CD4+ T cell responses reportedly had substantial breadth.

Treatment here: 15 to 20 received Ad26.COV2.S at low or high dose, single or two shots; about 5 received placebo; per-sample allocation not given. On day 63 after the first injection, vaccine and placebo recipients gave samples. Based in Boston, the donor was an adult of 18-55 years. This CDR3 region has 13 residues. Germline CDR1 reads SGHTA; CDR2 reads FQGTGA. Trimming cost V 4 bases and J 4 bases, with 8 bases left between them. Clones were sequenced by immunoSEQ multiplex PCR, and TCRdb holds only the in-frame ones, with some missing. Of roughly 420,000 clones in the sample, roughly nine tenths were seen once.

The specimen was peripheral blood, collected in a trial of Ad26.COV2.S vaccine versus placebo. This TCR came from a person aged 18 to 65 who received the Ad26.COV2.S COVID-19 vaccine or a placebo. The V call is TRBV7-3, the J call TRBJ1-3; D is possibly TRBD1 (5 bases). CDR3 in DNA: TGTGCCAGCAGCTCAGGGTCCGGAAACACCATATATTTT. Translated: CASSSGSGNTIYF.